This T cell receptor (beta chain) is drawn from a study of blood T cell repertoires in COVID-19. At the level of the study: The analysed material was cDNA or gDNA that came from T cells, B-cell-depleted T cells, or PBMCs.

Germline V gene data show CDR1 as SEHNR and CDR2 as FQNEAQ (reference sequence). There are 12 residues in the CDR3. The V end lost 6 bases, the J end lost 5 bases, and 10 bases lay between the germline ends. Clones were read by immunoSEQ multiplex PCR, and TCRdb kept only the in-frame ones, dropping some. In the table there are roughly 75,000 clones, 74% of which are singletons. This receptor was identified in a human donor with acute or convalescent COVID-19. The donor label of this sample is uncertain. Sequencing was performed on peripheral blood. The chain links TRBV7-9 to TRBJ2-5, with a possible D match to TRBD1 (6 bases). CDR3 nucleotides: TGTGCCAGCAGGGACAGAGGGGAGACCCAGTACTTC. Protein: CASRDRGETQYF.